This entry features one T cell receptor (beta chain) sequence. Its specific antigen is unknown. No base quality information exists; no much larger clone differs at one position. These data originate in a study of T-cell memory formation after mild COVID-19 listed by TCRdb under 2021. With regard to the full study: Most TCR sequence clusters were specific to one of the two donors. In a couple of donors, T-cell clones that expanded and contracted after mild COVID-19 were tracked by sequencing TCRalpha and TCRbeta repertoires over time. Two young, previously healthy adult volunteers made up the cohort, one male and one female. What the research found in general, with its limitations: Some responding clones were found in pre-infection memory, which suggests that pre-existing cross-reactive memory T cells took part in the SARS-CoV-2 response. The study covered only two mild cases, and larger cohorts including severe cases with pre-infection samples were considered necessary. Contracting CD4+ clones were found mainly in CM and EM memory subsets, while CD8+ clones were enriched in EMRA. SARS-CoV-2 specificity was not confirmed for the second-wave clones peaking on day 37. Balanced CD4/CD8 phenotypes were observed for clones contracting from day 15 to 85, whereas a bias towards CD4+ was observed for a second wave of clones expanding from day 15 to 37.

PBMCs were isolated by Ficoll-Paque density gradient centrifugation. The V end loses 5 bases and the J end loses 1 base, and a stretch of 15 bases separates them. The CDR3 runs 15 residues from the cysteine to the phenylalanine. Of the read, only the CDR3 DNA is kept; its 45 bases are in frame from base 1. Based on the germline V gene, the CDR1 and CDR2 sequences are SGHTA and FQGNSA. Reads for this sample came from an Illumina NovaSeq 6000. TCRalpha and TCRbeta cDNA libraries were built by 5'RACE with constant-segment primers, adding sample barcodes and unique molecular identifiers. Trizol reagent was used to extract RNA from every sample. Library amplification was performed in two PCR steps, and a second sample barcode and Illumina TruSeq adapters were introduced in the second step. Libraries were sequenced on an Illumina NovaSeq with 2 x 150 bp paired-end reads. The paper's data handling went like this. Demultiplexing of reads and collapsing into UMI-guided consensus sequences were performed with migec v1.2.7. Using mixcr v2.1.11, UMI consensuses were aligned to TRA and TRB V and J templates and then assembled into clonotypes. A clonotype was counted as expanded or contracted only when both edgeR and NoisET called the clonotype significant, with the noise models trained on biological replicates. edgeR calls used a false discovery rate-adjusted p below 0.01 and a log2 fold-change threshold of 1. As an exploratory analysis of dynamics, PCA with hierarchical clustering was applied to max-normalized trajectories of the 1000 most abundant clonotypes. Separately sequenced CD4+ and CD8+ repertoires were used to assign the CD4 or CD8 phenotype of responding clones. Through fastp at Q25 and MiXCR, TCRdb rebuilt clones from the public reads, retaining in-frame beta chains. Rows are combined by CDR3 protein, so each entry shows the most common genes and DNA. The authors' filters were not applied to this entry. The sample table lists roughly 320,000 distinct CDR3 sequences, approximately 29% of them with a count of one. About 13% of the sample rests with the top ten.

The receptor was derived from an adult woman who had mild COVID-19 (a few samples of this study predate the infection). The sample titles of this study are shuffled in the database, so cell type and time point are left out; the donor was told from shared clones. Material: PBMCs or a T cell subset sorted from them (not recorded which). The sequence joins TRBV7-2 to TRBJ2-7; the D gene lacks a confident call. The CDR3 amino acid sequence is: CASSPEQQPSYEQYF. The bases are TGTGCCAGCAGCCCCGAGCAGCAGCCTTCCTACGAGCAGTACTTC.